The 6 T cell receptor beta chains below all came from one sample that was sequenced in a study of shared clonotypes between healthy human individuals. Naive CD8 isolation took CD45RO-negative cells positively selected for CCR7 and excluded terminally differentiated effector memory CD45RA+ cells. Only in-frame clones appear in the TCRdb table, and some are missing; sequencing was by immunoSEQ multiplex PCR. Of roughly 2.1 million clones in the sample, 93% were seen once. Sequenced input: naive CD8+ T cells from PBMCs. The receptor source for this set is a man between 18 and 35 years old in good health. Some clones in this sample may be carry-over from other donors' samples.

The chain couples TRBV5-1 to TRBJ2-7, with a possible D match to TRBD1 (5 bases). V dropped 0 bases and J dropped 6 bases, with 13 bases sitting between them. The CDR3 is 14 amino acids. Per the germline V gene, CDR1 is SGHRS and CDR2 is YFSETQ. The CDR3 is CASSLEGVTFEQYF. The DNA for the CDR3 is TGCGCCAGCAGCTTGGAAGGGGTGACTTTCGAGCAGTACTTC.

In this sample, this clone turned up a few times. The same CDR3 arises from other DNA sequences in this sample as well. The V and J genes are TRBV10-3 and TRBJ1-5, with unresolved D. There are 12 residues in the CDR3. Germline-derived CDR1 and CDR2 are ENHRY and SYGVKD. V was trimmed by 3 bases and J by 0 bases, leaving 0 bases between them. The CDR3 sequence is CAISDSNQPQHF. The CDR3 nucleotides read TGTGCCATCAGTGATAGCAATCAGCCCCAGCATTTT.

A remark on this clone: Distinct nucleotide sequences in the sample also encode this CDR3. The chain carries TRBV28 and TRBJ2-5; 7 bases align to TRBD1. The CDR3 is 14 amino acids. V shed 5 bases and J 1 base; nucleotides not matched to a gene: 4. From germline, CDR1 is MDHEN and CDR2 SYDVKM. The CDR3 loop reads CASSPRGLQETQYF. The CDR3 bases are TGTGCCAGCAGTCCTAGGGGGCTCCAAGAGACCCAGTACTTC.

The chain joins TRBV7-3 to TRBJ2-2; weak D call: TRBD2 (5 bases). This CDR3 spans 16 amino acids. Trimming took 0 bases from V and 2 from J, leaving 10 bases between them. CDR1 SGHTA and CDR2 FQGTGA come from the germline V gene. CDR3 amino acids: CASSLTFGVNTGELFF. The CDR3 DNA sequence: TGTGCCAGCAGCTTAACGTTCGGGGTAAACACCGGGGAGCTGTTTTTT.

The V gene is TRBV19, the J gene TRBJ1-3, with 8 bases identical to TRBD1. This CDR3 has 15 amino acids. Looked up from germline, CDR1 is LNHDA and CDR2 is SQIVND (reference sequence). With V trimmed by 7 bases and J by 2 bases, 7 bases remained unmatched. In DNA, the CDR3 is TGTGCCAGTACCCCCGGGACAGGCCCTGGAAACACCATATATTTT. The encoded protein is CASTPGTGPGNTIYF.

V is TRBV7-9 and J is TRBJ2-6; D perhaps matches TRBD1 (6 bases). Trimming stripped 5 bases from V and 0 bases from J, with 11 bases between. CDR1 and CDR2 (germline): SEHNR, FQNEAQ (reference sequence). The CDR3 spans 16 residues. CDR3 sequence (DNA): TGTGCCAGCAGCGACCACAGGGTCTCTGGGGCCAACGTCCTGACTTTC. It is translated as CASSDHRVSGANVLTF.